The 29 T cell receptor beta chains below were found in one sample sequenced in a study of spatial heterogeneity in lung cancer. TCRdb re-called the 5' RACE reads through MiXCR, storing one row per CDR3 protein. This table holds 30,000 to 45,000 distinct CDR3 sequences, roughly 8% found once. Time point indicated: sample taken at primary tumor resection. Researchers sequenced whole RNA taken from tumor, nontumor lung or frozen PBMC without sorting. The specimen comprised PBMCs, sampled at surgery. All receptors come from a male donor with early-stage non-small cell lung cancer.

This clonotype was counted at least ten times. The CDR3 bases are TGCAGTGCTAGAGACCCGGGACAGACCTACAATGAGCAGTTCTTC. Protein product: CSARDPGQTYNEQFF. The chain is built from TRBV20-1 and TRBJ2-1; TRBD1 matches 7 bases. The V gene end was trimmed by 0 bases and the J gene end by 2 bases; junction bases not matched to a gene: 4. This CDR3 region has 15 residues. Germline lookup yields CDR1 DFQATT and CDR2 SNEGSKA (reference sequence).

This clonotype has a count of ten or more. The genes are TRBV11-2 and TRBJ2-1; D not resolved. Germline lookup yields CDR1 SGHAT and CDR2 FQNNGV. The V and J ends lost 1 base and 3 bases respectively, with 7 bases between them. CDR3 length: 14 residues. The CDR3 DNA is TGTGCCAGCAGCTTAGTGGTAGTCTACAATGAGCAGTTCTTC. Its protein is CASSLVVVYNEQFF.

At least ten counts were recorded for this clonotype. The genes are TRBV6-2 or TRBV6-3 and TRBJ1-5; D possibly corresponds to TRBD1 (5 bases). The CDR3 runs 16 residues. Germline CDR1 reads MNHEY; CDR2 reads SVGEGT. Trimming cost V 7 bases and J 5 bases, with 21 bases left between them. CDR3 protein: CASTSGQGWMDQPQHF. As DNA, the CDR3 is TGTGCCAGCACCTCTGGCCAGGGTTGGATGGATCAGCCCCAGCATTTT.

This chain connects TRBV7-9 to TRBJ2-2; no definite D call. The V gene lost 1 base and the J gene lost 3 bases, with 3 bases spanning the gap. Looked up from germline, CDR1 is SEHNR and CDR2 is FQNEAQ (reference sequence). This CDR3 has 13 residues. CDR3 in DNA: TGTGCCAGCAGCTTAGAGTACACCGGGGAGCTGTTTTTT. It specifies CASSLEYTGELFF. Supplemented by reference TRBV7-9 and TRBJ2-2, the full variable domain reads DTGVSQNPRHKITKRGQNVTFRCDPISEHNRLYWYRQTLGQGPEFLTYFQNEAQLEKSRLLSDRFSAERPKGSFSTLEIQRTEQGDSAMYLCASSLEYTGELFFGEGSRLTVL.

In its sample, this clonotype was seen many times. The chain combines TRBV3-1 with TRBJ2-6; D possibly corresponds to TRBD1 (6 bases). V was clipped by 4 bases and J by 0 bases, with 19 bases between them. Germline V CDR1 and CDR2: LGHDT, YNNKEL (reference sequence). CDR3 length equals 19 residues. In DNA form, the CDR3 reads TGTGCCAGCAGCCCTGATATACTGGGGGCCCTCTCTGGGGCCAACGTCCTGACTTTC. Translated: CASSPDILGALSGANVLTF.

This clonotype was picked up many times. The chain links TRBV7-6 to TRBJ2-2; 10 nucleotides line up with TRBD1. This CDR3 spans 15 amino acids. Germline V gene sequence: CDR1 SGHVS, CDR2 FNYEAQ. The ends lost 4 bases at V and 3 bases at J; junction bases unmatched: 2. The chain's CDR3 is CASSSGQGYTGELFF. The CDR3 coding sequence is TGTGCCAGCAGCTCGGGACAGGGGTACACCGGGGAGCTGTTTTTT.

This sequence joins TRBV27 and TRBJ2-7; D is uncertain. The CDR3 consists of 15 residues. The V end was cut by 5 bases, the J end by 0 bases, with 14 bases between. Germline V gene lookup returns CDR1 MNHEY and CDR2 SMNVEV (reference sequence). CDR3: CASSRVQPSSYEQYF. The CDR3 bases are TGTGCCAGCAGTCGCGTTCAGCCGAGCTCCTACGAGCAGTACTTC.

The sample holds a few counts of this clonotype. The V and J genes are TRBV27 and TRBJ2-1, with 9 bases fitting TRBD1. V lost 3 bases, J lost 9 bases, and 9 bases stayed unmatched. Germline CDR1 MNHEY, CDR2 SMNVEV (reference sequence). The CDR3 consists of 15 residues. CDR3 coding DNA: TGTGCCAGCAGTTTCACCGGGACAGGGAGTGGTGAGCAGTTCTTC. Translated: CASSFTGTGSGEQFF.

In this sample, this clonotype turned up many times. The chain employs TRBV6-2 or TRBV6-3 and TRBJ2-7; tentative D call: TRBD2 (5 bases). Per the germline V gene, CDR1 is MNHEY and CDR2 is SVGEGT. There are 13 residues in the CDR3. V lost 4 bases, J lost 4 bases, and 11 bases lay in between. The CDR3 DNA is TGTGCCAGCAGTTTATCGGGGTTTTACGAGCAGTACGTC. It is translated as CASSLSGFYEQYV.

This clonotype showed up just a few times. The chain links TRBV16 to TRBJ1-6; no definite D call. The CDR3 length is 14 residues. The V end lost 0 bases, the J end lost 6 bases, and 6 bases lay between the germline ends. Germline-derived CDR1 and CDR2 are KGHSY and FQNENV. The CDR3 spells CASSQSLVNSPLHF. CDR3 sequence (DNA): TGTGCCAGCAGCCAATCTTTGGTTAATTCACCCCTCCACTTT.

This clonotype occurred many times. CDR3 coding DNA: TGCAGTGCCCAGCGCGGGGAGACCCAGTACTTC. Its translation: CSAQRGETQYF. The chain joins TRBV20-1 to TRBJ2-5; perhaps TRBD2 as D (5 bases). Trimming stripped 6 bases from V and 5 bases from J, with 10 bases between. The V gene's germline CDR1 is DFQATT and CDR2 SNEGSKA (reference sequence). This CDR3 spans 11 amino acids.

This clonotype was recorded at least ten times. This rearrangement joins TRBV7-6 to TRBJ2-7; 10 bases are a match to TRBD1. Germline assignment: CDR1 SGHVS and CDR2 FNYEAQ. Trimming took 4 bases from V and 2 from J; bases not matched to a gene: 14. CDR3 length equals 18 residues. The CDR3 DNA is TGTGCCAGCAGCTCCCGGGAGGGGGACAGGGGCTTTCCCTACGAGCAGTACGTC. This encodes CASSSREGDRGFPYEQYV.

In its sample, this clonotype was seen many times. The chain is built from TRBV19 and TRBJ2-3, with D possibly called TRBD1 or TRBD2 (5 bases each). CDR1 LNHDA and CDR2 SQIVND come from the germline V gene (reference sequence). V lost 2 bases to trimming and J lost 0 bases, with 9 bases between them. The CDR3 has 15 amino acids. CDR3 nucleotides: TGTGCCAGTAGTATAACAGGAGGTAGCACAGATACGCAGTATTTT. This codes for CASSITGGSTDTQYF. The full variable domain, with the rest looked up from reference TRBV19 and TRBJ2-3, is DGGITQSPKYLFRKEGQNVTLSCEQNLNHDAMYWYRQDPGQGLRLIYYSQIVNDFQKGDIAEGYSVSREKKESFPLTVTSAQKNPTAFYLCASSITGGSTDTQYFGPGTRLTVL.

This clonotype was recorded at least ten times. The chain joins TRBV6-5 to TRBJ2-1; perhaps TRBD1 as D (5 bases). The CDR3 runs 18 residues. Germline V gene lookup returns CDR1 MNHEY and CDR2 SVGAGI. Trimming removed 7 bases at V and 0 bases at J, with 22 bases between. DNA of the CDR3: TGTGCCAGCACCTGGGGCGGTAGCCTTGTTCCCTCCTACAATGAGCAGTTCTTC. Its translation is CASTWGGSLVPSYNEQFF.

Only a few counts were recorded for this clonotype. The rearrangement joins TRBV6-5 to TRBJ1-4; D call uncertain. This CDR3 contains 13 residues. Trimming took off 6 bases at V and 5 bases at J, with 10 bases between the two ends. Germline values: CDR1 MNHEY, CDR2 SVGAGI. In nucleotides, the CDR3 is TGTGCCAGCAGCGCCGGGTCCAATGAAAAACTGTTTTTT. This codes for CASSAGSNEKLFF.

The V call is TRBV7-9, the J call TRBJ1-4; 8 bases match TRBD1. CDR1 is SEHNR, CDR2 FQNEAQ, per germline (reference sequence). The CDR3 totals 14 residues. With V trimmed by 5 bases and J by 8 bases, 7 bases remained unmatched. The CDR3 protein is CASSLRGRKEKLFF. CDR3 DNA sequence: TGTGCCAGCAGCCTCAGGGGGCGGAAGGAAAAACTGTTTTTT.

This clonotype was observed many times. This sequence joins TRBV20-1 and TRBJ2-3; a possible D gene is TRBD2 (6 bases). Germline V gene data show CDR1 as DFQATT and CDR2 as SNEGSKA (reference sequence). This CDR3 has 15 amino acids. Trimming took 8 bases from V and 1 from J, leaving 19 bases between them. This chain's CDR3 is CSTSVREIGTDTQYF. The CDR3 nucleotides read TGCAGTACCTCGGTACGGGAGATCGGCACAGATACGCAGTATTTT.

This clonotype was observed many times. This chain connects TRBV18 to TRBJ2-5, with 9 bases that match TRBD1. Germline V gene sequence: CDR1 KGHSH, CDR2 LQKENI. The CDR3 has 15 amino acids. The V gene end was trimmed by 6 bases and the J gene end by 4 bases; junction bases not matched to a gene: 9. As DNA, the CDR3 is TGTGCCAGCTCCGGGACAGGGAATCCTACAGAGACCCAGTACTTC. This codes for CASSGTGNPTETQYF.

The V gene is TRBV12-5, the J gene TRBJ2-5; 11 bases match TRBD2. Germline CDR1 and CDR2: LGHNT and FRNRAP. V dropped 2 bases and J dropped 4; count of bases not matched to a gene: 9. The CDR3 is made up of 17 amino acids. For the CDR3, the DNA is TGTGCTAGTGGTTTGACTAGCGGGAGCGCCGTGGGAGAGACCCAGTACTTC. It encodes CASGLTSGSAVGETQYF.

This clonotype was seen at least ten times. The chain joins TRBV6-2 or TRBV6-3 to TRBJ2-7; 9 bases agree with TRBD1. CDR1 MNHEY and CDR2 SVGEGT come from the germline V gene. Trimming removed 6 bases from V and 3 bases from J; junction bases left unmatched: 3. The CDR3 covers 13 residues. The CDR3 bases are TGTGCCAGCAGACCGGGACAGGGCTACGAGCAGTACGTC. Its protein is CASRPGQGYEQYV.

This clonotype was seen a few times. This sequence joins TRBV24-1 and TRBJ2-2; 11 positions agree with TRBD1. This CDR3 is built from 17 residues. V lost 5 bases, J lost 2 bases, and 6 bases stayed unmatched. Germline lookup yields CDR1 KGHDR and CDR2 SFDVKD. As DNA, the CDR3 is TGTGCCACCAGTGCCCTGCGGACAGGGGGCAACACCGGGGAGCTGTTTTTT. This sequence encodes CATSALRTGGNTGELFF.

This clonotype was detected many times. The chain has TRBV29-1 and TRBJ2-7; D could derive from TRBD1 or TRBD2 (5 bases each). V was cut by 7 bases and J by 0 bases, with 16 bases left in between. Germline V gives CDR1 SQVTM, CDR2 ANQGSEA. The CDR3 sequence is 14 residues long. The CDR3 region has the DNA TGCAGCGCCAGACCGGGGCTCAGCTCCTACGAGCAGTACTTC. Residues: CSARPGLSSYEQYF.

The chain links TRBV7-2 to TRBJ2-3; 7 bases map to TRBD2. Germline V gene sequence: CDR1 SGHTA, CDR2 FQGNSA. V trimming: 4 bases; J trimming: 5 bases; junction bases outside the gene matches: 12. CDR3 length equals 16 residues. CDR3 sequence (DNA): TGTGCCAGCAGCTCAGGGCCCAGCGGGGTCATAGATACGCAGTATTTT. Its protein is CASSSGPSGVIDTQYF. The whole variable domain, remainder taken from reference TRBV7-2 and TRBJ2-3, is GAGVSQSPSNKVTEKGKDVELRCDPISGHTALYWYRQSLGQGLEFLIYFQGNSAPDKSGLPSDRFSAERTGGSVSTLTIQRTQQEDSAVYLCASSSGPSGVIDTQYFGPGTRLTVL.

On this clonotype itself: One end of the junction does not line up with germline, which may come from a read error. V usage is TRBV9 and J usage is TRBJ2-1; 10 nucleotides match TRBD2. The germline V gene has CDR1 SGDLS and CDR2 YYNGEE. The CDR3 runs to 17 residues. The CDR3: CASSANSGGRSYNEQLF. Written as DNA, the CDR3 is TGTGCCAGCAGCGCCAATAGCGGGGGGCGCTCCTACAATGAGCAGCTCTTC.

This clonotype was detected only a few times. In DNA, the CDR3 is TGCAGTGCTGGGCCAGGGGAGACTAATCAGCCCCAGCATTTT. Translated, it gives CSAGPGETNQPQHF. The chain recombines TRBV20-1 with TRBJ1-5; TRBD1 is a possible D gene (6 bases). CDR1 and CDR2 from the germline V gene are DFQATT and SNEGSKA (reference sequence). Trimming took 5 bases from V and 4 from J, leaving 15 bases between them. The CDR3 is made up of 14 amino acids.

This clonotype was counted at least ten times. V usage is TRBV12-3 or TRBV12-4 and J usage is TRBJ2-1; D perhaps matches TRBD2 (6 bases). The CDR3 has 13 residues. V lost 5 bases and J lost 14, with 19 bases in between. CDR3 region: CASSPGSGLMEFF. In DNA form, the CDR3 reads TGTGCCAGCAGTCCCGGGAGCGGTCTTATGGAGTTCTTC.

This clonotype has only a few counts. The gene calls are TRBV28 and TRBJ1-2; tentative D call: TRBD1 (6 bases). The V end was cut by 7 bases, the J end by 8 bases, with 14 bases between. This CDR3 comprises 12 residues. Germline CDR1 and CDR2: MDHEN and SYDVKM. As DNA, the CDR3 is TGTGCCAGCATCTCGGGGGCGCGGGGCTACACCTTC. This codes for CASISGARGYTF.

The table lists this clonotype with many counts. J is TRBJ2-3 and V is TRBV5-1; maybe TRBD2 (5 bases). The CDR3 is 14 residues long. V shed 0 bases and J shed 6 bases, with 11 bases lying between them. Germline lookup yields CDR1 SGHRS and CDR2 YFSETQ. The CDR3 coding sequence is TGCGCCAGCAGCTTGGTTTCGGGAATCGATACGCAGTATTTT. This codes for CASSLVSGIDTQYF.

This clonotype was found many times. The chain combines TRBV7-2 with TRBJ2-3, with D maybe TRBD2 (6 bases). Germline V CDR1 and CDR2: SGHTA, FQGNSA. This CDR3 is 17 amino acids long. V was cut by 0 bases and J by 1 base, with 14 bases left in between. The CDR3 spells CASSLAGVAGRTDTQYF. The DNA for the CDR3 is TGTGCCAGCAGCTTAGCGGGGGTGGCGGGGCGCACAGATACGCAGTATTTT.